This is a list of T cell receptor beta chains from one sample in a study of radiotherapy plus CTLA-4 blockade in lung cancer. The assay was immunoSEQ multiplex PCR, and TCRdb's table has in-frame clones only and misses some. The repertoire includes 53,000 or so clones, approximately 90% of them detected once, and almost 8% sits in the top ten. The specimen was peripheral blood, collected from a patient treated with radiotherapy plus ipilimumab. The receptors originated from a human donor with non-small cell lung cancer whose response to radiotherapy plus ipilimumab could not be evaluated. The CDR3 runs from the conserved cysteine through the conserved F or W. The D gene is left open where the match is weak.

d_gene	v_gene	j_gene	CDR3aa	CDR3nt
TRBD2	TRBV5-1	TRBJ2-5	CASRNLREGQETQYF	TGCGCCAGCAGAAATTTGAGGGAGGGCCAAGAGACCCAGTACTTC
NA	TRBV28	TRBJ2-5	CANIEAGEEETQYF	TGTGCCAACATCGAAGCCGGGGAGGAAGAGACCCAGTACTTC
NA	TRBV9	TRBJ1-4	CASSVGRGGNEKLFF	TGTGCCAGCAGCGTAGGACGGGGGGGGAATGAAAAACTGTTTTTT
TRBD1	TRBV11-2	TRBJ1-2	CASSLHRGYGYTF	TGTGCCAGCAGCTTACACAGGGGCTATGGCTACACCTTC
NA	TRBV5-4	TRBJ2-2	CASTSVGATGELFF	TGTGCCAGCACCTCAGTGGGGGCCACCGGGGAGCTGTTTTTT
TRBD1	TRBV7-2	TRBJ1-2	CASSLEAGGKYGYTF	TGTGCCAGCAGCTTAGAGGCAGGGGGCAAGTATGGCTACACCTTC
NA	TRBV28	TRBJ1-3	CASSFKDWTGNTIYF	TGTGCCAGCAGTTTCAAGGACTGGACTGGAAACACCATATATTTT
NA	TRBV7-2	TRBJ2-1	CASSSRAGYNEQFF	TGTGCCAGCAGCTCTCGAGCGGGCTACAATGAGCAGTTCTTC
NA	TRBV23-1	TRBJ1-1	CASSRIAETEAFF	TGCGCCAGCAGTCGAATAGCGGAGACTGAAGCTTTCTTT
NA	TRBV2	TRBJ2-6	CASSLGRYSGANVLTF	TGTGCCAGCAGTCTGGGGCGATACTCTGGGGCCAACGTCCTGACTTTC
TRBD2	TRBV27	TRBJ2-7	CASGRRLAGERRDEQYF	TGTGCCAGCGGGAGGCGGCTAGCGGGAGAGCGCCGGGACGAGCAGTACTTC
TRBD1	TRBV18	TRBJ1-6	CASSDRQGKNSPLHF	TGTGCCAGCTCGGACCGACAGGGAAAGAATTCACCCCTCCACTTT